Each of the 28 T cell receptor beta chains below was sequenced from the same sample in a study of graft-versus-host responses after intestinal transplantation. Only in-frame clones appear in the TCRdb table, and some are missing; sequencing was by immunoSEQ multiplex PCR. The sample shows about 92,000 clones, around nine tenths of them seen only once. The antigens these receptors bind are not known. The starting material was unstimulated CD8+ T cells sorted from spleen or lymph node cells, obtained before intestinal transplant. These receptors were collected from a human donor who received an intestinal transplant.

V and J are TRBV4-1 and TRBJ2-2; the match to TRBD1 covers 7 bases. The V segment lost 1 base and the J segment 6 bases; nucleotides outside the gene matches: 8. The CDR3 has 16 amino acids. Germline assignment: CDR1 MGHRA and CDR2 YSYEKL. CDR3 DNA: TGCGCCAGCAGCCAAGGCACCTTGAGGGGGCCCGGGGAGCTGTTTTTT. Residues: CASSQGTLRGPGELFF.

The table lists this clone with a count of one. The gene calls are TRBV4-1 and TRBJ2-1; 11 nucleotides agree with TRBD2. V lost 6 bases and J lost 10; bases outside the gene matches: 14. The V gene's germline CDR1 is MGHRA and CDR2 YSYEKL. The CDR3 runs to 16 residues. In DNA form, the CDR3 reads TGCGCCAGCAGTCGTCCGGGACTAGCGGTACCACGGGAGCAGTTCTTC. Translating gives CASSRPGLAVPREQFF.

This rearrangement joins TRBV10-3 to TRBJ2-5, with 10 bases identical to TRBD2. CDR3 size: 17 residues. In germline, CDR1 is ENHRY, CDR2 SYGVKD. Trimming at V came to 3 bases and at J to 0 bases, leaving 7 bases not matched to a gene. CDR3 nucleotides: TGTGCCATCAGTGATTCCGGGACTAGCGTGTACCAAGAGACCCAGTACTTC. It yields the protein CAISDSGTSVYQETQYF.

The V and J genes are TRBV5-1 and TRBJ2-7; 11 bases fit TRBD2. Germline V gene data show CDR1 as SGHRS and CDR2 as YFSETQ. This CDR3 is built from 14 residues. J was trimmed by 4 bases and V by 4 bases; bases with no gene match: 4. In DNA form, the CDR3 reads TGCGCCAGCAGCCCCACTAGCGGGGGTTACGAGCAGTACTTC. Protein product: CASSPTSGGYEQYF.

This clone was recorded a few times. V gene TRBV5-4 combines with J gene TRBJ1-4, with D possibly matching TRBD1 (5 bases). The CDR3 runs 15 residues. The germline CDR1 and CDR2 sequences are SGHNT and YYREEE (reference sequence). Trimming shortened V by 10 bases and J by 8 bases, and 24 bases separated the two germline ends. In nucleotides, the CDR3 is TGTGCCGGCCCGCCCAGTGGGACGCCTATGGAAAAACTGTTTTTT. This codes for CAGPPSGTPMEKLFF.

The rearrangement uses TRBV19 and TRBJ2-1; weak D call: TRBD2 (5 bases). This CDR3 spans 15 amino acids. V was clipped by 3 bases and J by 0 bases, with 9 bases between them. Germline CDR1 reads LNHDA; CDR2 reads SQIVND (reference sequence). CDR3: CASSILAFSYNEQFF. The CDR3 nucleotides read TGTGCCAGTAGTATTCTAGCCTTCTCCTACAATGAGCAGTTCTTC.

The chain carries TRBV2 and TRBJ2-2, with D possibly matching TRBD1 (6 bases). V was shortened by 6 bases and J by 1 base, with 18 bases between the two germline ends. Germline V lookup: CDR1 SNHLY, CDR2 FYNNEI. The CDR3 totals 17 residues. The CDR3 is CASSLYLTGRNTGELFF. CDR3 sequence (DNA): TGTGCCAGCAGCCTTTATCTAACAGGGAGGAACACCGGGGAGCTGTTTTTT.

J is TRBJ2-3 and V is TRBV14, with D possibly being TRBD1 or TRBD2 (5 bases each). CDR1 is SGHDN, CDR2 FVKESK, per germline. CDR3 length: 18 residues. V lost 4 bases to trimming and J lost 3 bases, with 23 bases between them. CDR3 DNA sequence: TGTGCCAGCAGCCTCGCGAGGGGCCTCCGGGCCCCAACAGATACGCAGTATTTT. Translated: CASSLARGLRAPTDTQYF.

The CDR3 sequence is CAGVKDSRNEKLFF. CDR3 in DNA: TGTGCCGGAGTCAAGGATTCGAGAAATGAAAAACTGTTTTTT. This rearrangement joins TRBV2 to TRBJ1-4; the D is unclear. Trimming removed 11 bases from V and 5 bases from J, with 18 bases in between. Germline V lookup: CDR1 SNHLY, CDR2 FYNNEI. This CDR3 spans 14 amino acids.

The chain is built from TRBV9 and TRBJ1-1; a possible D gene is TRBD1 (6 bases). From germline, CDR1 is SGDLS and CDR2 YYNGEE. Trimming removed 0 bases at V and 0 bases at J, with 12 bases between. The CDR3 is made up of 16 amino acids. For the CDR3, the DNA is TGTGCCAGCAGCGTAGACTCGGGACACCTGAACACTGAAGCTTTCTTT. Translating gives CASSVDSGHLNTEAFF. Variable domain in full (rest from reference TRBV9 and TRBJ1-1): DSGVTQTPKHLITATGQRVTLRCSPRSGDLSVYWYQQSLDQGLQFLIQYYNGEERAKGNILERFSAQQFPDLHSELNLSSLELGDSALYFCASSVDSGHLNTEAFFGQGTRLTVV.

The CDR3 loop is CASRDREGYGYTF. The DNA of the CDR3 is TGCGCCAGCAGGGACAGGGAGGGCTATGGCTACACCTTC. V usage is TRBV10-2 and J usage is TRBJ1-2; 8 positions agree with TRBD1. After removal of 6 bases from V and 4 bases from J, the junction contained 4 bases not matched to a gene. From germline, CDR1 is WSHSY and CDR2 SAAADI. CDR3 length equals 13 residues.

The V and J genes are TRBV4-1 and TRBJ2-7; D is ambiguous. The CDR3 has 14 amino acids. Germline V gene lookup returns CDR1 MGHRA and CDR2 YSYEKL. V lost 0 bases to trimming and J lost 0 bases, with 6 bases between them. The CDR3 DNA follows: TGCGCCAGCAGCCAAGAGGGTGTCTCCTACGAGCAGTACTTC. Its translation: CASSQEGVSYEQYF.

The CDR3 reads CASRTGPDTQYF. In nucleotides, the CDR3 is TGTGCCAGCAGGACAGGGCCAGATACGCAGTATTTT. This sequence joins TRBV6-5 and TRBJ2-3; TRBD1 agrees at 7 bases. After removal of 6 bases from V and 4 bases from J, the junction contained 1 base not matched to a gene. Per the germline V gene, CDR1 is MNHEY and CDR2 is SVGAGI. The CDR3 consists of 12 residues.

This chain joins TRBV11-1 and TRBJ2-5; a weak D match, TRBD1 (6 bases). The ends were cut back, 5 bases at V and 4 bases at J, with 8 bases in the middle. CDR1 and CDR2 from the germline V gene are SGHAT and FQDESV (reference sequence). There are 12 residues in the CDR3. The CDR3 sequence is CASSAQGETQYF. The CDR3 nucleotides read TGTGCCAGCAGCGCACAGGGAGAGACCCAGTACTTC.

CDR3 DNA sequence: TGTGCCAGCAGCCCGGGGACAGTCATTAGCACAGATACGCAGTATTTT. It specifies CASSPGTVISTDTQYF. V and J are TRBV11-2 and TRBJ2-3; TRBD1 agrees at 7 bases. This CDR3 is built from 16 residues. V lost 5 bases to trimming and J lost 0 bases; unmatched junction nucleotides: 8. From germline, CDR1 is SGHAT and CDR2 FQNNGV. Together with reference TRBV11-2 and TRBJ2-3, the CDR3 gives the full variable domain: EAGVAQSPRYKIIEKRQSVAFWCNPISGHATLYWYQQILGQGPKLLIQFQNNGVVDDSQLPKDRFSAERLKGVDSTLKIQPAKLEDSAVYLCASSPGTVISTDTQYFGPGTRLTVL.

This sequence joins TRBV19 and TRBJ1-6; 7 bases map to TRBD1. The CDR3 totals 16 residues. CDR1 is LNHDA and CDR2 is SQIVND in the germline V gene (reference sequence). The V and J ends lost 0 bases and 7 bases, in that order; junction bases with no gene match: 6. CDR3 in DNA: TGTGCCAGTAGTATAGATCGGACAGGTCCAAATTCACCCCTCCACTTT. Encoded protein: CASSIDRTGPNSPLHF.

This clone was observed a single time. This rearrangement joins TRBV6-1 to TRBJ2-7; no reliable D call. Between the trimmed V and J ends, which lost 10 bases and 1 base, there was a span of 14 bases. The V gene's germline CDR1 is MNHNS and CDR2 SASEGT. CDR3 length equals 13 residues. CDR3 nucleotide sequence: TGTGCCACGTCGATTTGGGAATCCTACGAGCAGTACTTC. It encodes CATSIWESYEQYF.

This rearrangement joins TRBV30 to TRBJ2-7; TRBD1 is a possible D gene (6 bases). V was cut by 4 bases and J by 3 bases, with 16 bases left in between. CDR3 length: 14 residues. Germline values: CDR1 GTSNPN, CDR2 SVGIG (reference sequence). Written as DNA, the CDR3 is TGTGCCTGGATCCTCAGGGGTGCTTACTACGAGCAGTACTTC. The encoded protein is CAWILRGAYYEQYF.

This chain connects TRBV2 to TRBJ2-7; 8 nucleotides match TRBD1. Germline V gene lookup returns CDR1 SNHLY and CDR2 FYNNEI. J was trimmed by 3 bases and V by 3 bases; bases with no gene match: 7. The CDR3 sequence is 15 residues long. The CDR3 loop reads CASSEGDRSLYEQYF. The CDR3 DNA sequence: TGTGCCAGCAGTGAGGGGGACAGGTCCCTCTACGAGCAGTACTTC.

The rearrangement joins TRBV19 to TRBJ2-2; D is unresolved. The germline V and J ends were trimmed by 2 bases and 7 bases, with 2 bases remaining between them. Germline V CDR1 and CDR2: LNHDA, SQIVND (reference sequence). The CDR3 is 11 amino acids. CDR3 sequence (DNA): TGTGCCAGTAGTATAAACGGGGAGCTGTTTTTT. Its translation: CASSINGELFF.

This sequence joins TRBV27 and TRBJ2-3; no definite D call. CDR1 is MNHEY, CDR2 SMNVEV, per germline (reference sequence). V dropped 4 bases and J dropped 4 bases, with 9 bases sitting between them. This CDR3 region has 13 residues. The CDR3: CASSYGLADTQYF. The CDR3 nucleotides read TGTGCCAGCAGTTATGGTCTAGCAGATACGCAGTATTTT.

The V call is TRBV19, the J call TRBJ1-1; maybe TRBD1 (5 bases). V lost 6 bases and J lost 1, with 9 bases in between. The CDR3 loop spans 13 amino acids. Germline assignment: CDR1 LNHDA and CDR2 SQIVND (reference sequence). The CDR3 DNA follows: TGTGCCAGTAGCATTGGGACGAACACTGAAGCTTTCTTT. Encoded protein: CASSIGTNTEAFF.

The count of this clone is one. The chain has TRBV7-3 and TRBJ2-3; D is unresolved. V was pared by 3 bases and J by 4 bases, with 17 bases between. This CDR3 region has 16 residues. CDR1 SGHTA and CDR2 FQGTGA come from the germline V gene. The CDR3 region has the DNA TGTGCCAGCAGCTTGTTCCCCTTAACCGGTGCAGATACGCAGTATTTT. Translation: CASSLFPLTGADTQYF.

The chain recombines TRBV11-2 with TRBJ1-5, with a tentative D call TRBD1 (6 bases). The V end lost 5 bases, the J end lost 4 bases, and 15 bases lay between the germline ends. Germline V CDR1 and CDR2: SGHAT, FQNNGV. This CDR3 has 15 amino acids. The CDR3 DNA reads as TGTGCCAGCAGCCTCCACTGGACAGAAAATCAGCCCCAGCATTTT. Protein sequence: CASSLHWTENQPQHF.

The chain has TRBV27 and TRBJ2-7, with 7 nucleotides matching TRBD1. With V trimmed by 6 bases and J by 3 bases, 8 bases remained unmatched. This CDR3 is 14 amino acids long. Per the germline V gene, CDR1 is MNHEY and CDR2 is SMNVEV (reference sequence). CDR3 sequence: CASSSHDRDYEQYF. The CDR3 DNA sequence: TGTGCCAGCAGCTCCCATGACAGGGACTACGAGCAGTACTTC.

This clone was observed a single time. J is TRBJ2-3 and V is TRBV27; possible D gene TRBD2, 6 bases. V was pared by 6 bases and J by 5 bases, with 18 bases between. The CDR3 has 15 amino acids. Germline V gives CDR1 MNHEY, CDR2 SMNVEV (reference sequence). CDR3 region: CASSLDYGSGDTQYF. The CDR3, as DNA: TGTGCCAGCAGCCTGGACTACGGGAGCGGAGATACGCAGTATTTT.

The CDR3 bases are TGTGCCAGCAGGGACAGGGCCCAGTACTTC. As protein: CASRDRAQYF. The gene calls are TRBV2 and TRBJ2-5, with 8 bases matching TRBD1. V dropped 6 bases and J dropped 9; count of bases not matched to a gene: 0. Germline CDR1 reads SNHLY; CDR2 reads FYNNEI. The length of the CDR3 is 10 residues.

This clone was seen once. This rearrangement joins TRBV9 to TRBJ2-1, with 13 bases fitting TRBD2. The CDR3 extends over 17 amino acids. V gave up 0 bases and J gave up 0 bases; unmatched junction bases: 0. CDR1 SGDLS and CDR2 YYNGEE come from the germline V gene. The DNA of the CDR3 is TGTGCCAGCAGCGTAGGGACTAGCGGGAGCTCCTACAATGAGCAGTTCTTC. It translates to CASSVGTSGSSYNEQFF.